The 6 T cell receptor beta chains below all came from one sample that was sequenced in a study of shared clonotypes between healthy human individuals (dated by TCRdb to about 2020). Library construction relied on the immunoSEQ multiplex PCR assay. TCRdb re-hosts the immuneACCESS table, in-frame sequences only. Its copies lack some clones; in the studies checked, an unresolved V gene accounts for under half of them, and the cause for the rest is not known. In this sample the table shows around 640,000 clones, roughly 96% of which occur a single time. Clones ranked in the top ten supply less than 0.12% of the sample. CD8 naive samples consisted of CD45RO-negative cells that were positively selected for CCR7, yielding a CD45RA+CCR7+ population without TemRA cells. The source material was naive CD8+ T cells sorted from blood. What this sample's cell subset or site label stands for: CD45RA+CCR7+. The receptors shown here come from a woman under 40 in good health.

This rearrangement joins TRBV11-2 to TRBJ2-1, with D possibly being TRBD1 or TRBD2 (5 bases each). The CDR3 sequence is 15 residues long. Trimming stripped 4 bases from V and 6 bases from J, with 16 bases between. The germline V gene has CDR1 SGHAT and CDR2 FQNNGV. The CDR3 nucleotides read TGTGCCAGCAGCTGGGCCGGGACCTCAATCAATGAGCAGTTCTTC. Translation: CASSWAGTSINEQFF.

The gene calls are TRBV4-1 and TRBJ2-1; D uncertain. Germline V CDR1 and CDR2: MGHRA, YSYEKL. Trimming cost V 0 bases and J 12 bases, with 9 bases left between them. CDR3 length: 12 amino acids. The CDR3: CASSQESRGQFF. The CDR3 DNA reads as TGCGCCAGCAGCCAAGAATCACGTGGGCAGTTCTTC.

This chain uses TRBV27 with TRBJ2-2; 9 positions match TRBD1. Germline-derived CDR1 and CDR2 are MNHEY and SMNVEV (reference sequence). CDR3 size: 20 residues. Trimming took 0 bases from V and 4 from J; bases not matched to a gene: 15. In DNA, the CDR3 is TGTGCCAGCAGTTTATCGATGTTTCGGGACAGGGATCGTGGCACCGGGGAGCTGTTTTTT. Its protein is CASSLSMFRDRDRGTGELFF.

About this clone: In the same sample, other DNA sequences code for this CDR3. The rearrangement uses TRBV13 and TRBJ1-1; D gene ambiguous. The CDR3 runs 12 residues. The germline gives CDR1 PRHDT, CDR2 FYEKMQ (reference sequence). The ends were cut back, 3 bases at V and 0 bases at J, with 2 bases in the middle. For the CDR3, the DNA is TGTGCCAGCAGCTTTATGAACACTGAAGCTTTCTTT. Translated: CASSFMNTEAFF.

The chain carries TRBV2 and TRBJ2-7, with 7 bases identical to TRBD1. Germline-derived CDR1 and CDR2 are SNHLY and FYNNEI. The junction had 10 bases not matched to a gene; V was cut back by 3 bases and J by 5 bases. The CDR3 has 15 residues. DNA of the CDR3: TGTGCCAGCAGTGAGAGTCAGACAGGGCTAAACGAGCAGTACTTC. Encoded protein: CASSESQTGLNEQYF.

Only one count was recorded for this clone. The V and J genes are TRBV5-6 and TRBJ2-7; D not resolved. Germline V gene sequence: CDR1 SGHDT, CDR2 YYEEEE. Trimming took 0 bases from V and 3 from J, leaving 10 bases between them. The CDR3 totals 14 residues. CDR3 DNA: TGTGCCAGCAGCTTGGGGTCTTATCTCTACGAGCAGTACTTC. Protein product: CASSLGSYLYEQYF.